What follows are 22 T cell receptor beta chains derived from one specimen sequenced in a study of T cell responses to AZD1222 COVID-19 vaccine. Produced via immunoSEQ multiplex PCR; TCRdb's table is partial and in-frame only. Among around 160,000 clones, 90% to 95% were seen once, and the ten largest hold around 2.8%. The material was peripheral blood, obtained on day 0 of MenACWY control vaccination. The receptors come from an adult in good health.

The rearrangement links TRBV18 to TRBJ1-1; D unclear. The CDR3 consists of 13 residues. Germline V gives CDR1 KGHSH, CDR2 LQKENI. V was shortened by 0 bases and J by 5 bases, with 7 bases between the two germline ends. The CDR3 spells CASSPPAPTEAFF. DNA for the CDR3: TGTGCCAGCTCACCACCGGCACCTACTGAAGCTTTCTTT.

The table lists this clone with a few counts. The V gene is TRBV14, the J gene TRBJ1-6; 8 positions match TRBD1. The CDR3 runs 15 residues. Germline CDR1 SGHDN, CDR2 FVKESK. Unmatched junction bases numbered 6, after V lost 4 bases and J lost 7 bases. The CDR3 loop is CASSPLTGVNSPLHF. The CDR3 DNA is TGTGCCAGCAGCCCCCTGACAGGGGTCAATTCACCCCTCCACTTT.

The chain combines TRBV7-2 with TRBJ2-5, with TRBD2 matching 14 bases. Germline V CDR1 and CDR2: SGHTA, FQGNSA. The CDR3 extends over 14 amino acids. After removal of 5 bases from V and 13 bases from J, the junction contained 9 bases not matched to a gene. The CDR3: CASSPGLAGGGPYF. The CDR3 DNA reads TGTGCCAGCAGCCCCGGACTAGCGGGGGGCGGTCCGTACTTC.

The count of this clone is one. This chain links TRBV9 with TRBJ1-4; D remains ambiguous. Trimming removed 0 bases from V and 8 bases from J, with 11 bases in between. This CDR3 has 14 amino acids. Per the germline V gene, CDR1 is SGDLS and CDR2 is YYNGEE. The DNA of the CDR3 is TGTGCCAGCAGCGTAGATGGGGTGGACGAAAAACTGTTTTTT. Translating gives CASSVDGVDEKLFF.

This CDR3 is CASSPIAGGTDTQYF. DNA for the CDR3: TGCGCCAGCAGCCCGATAGCGGGGGGCACAGATACGCAGTATTTT. The chain links TRBV5-1 to TRBJ2-3; TRBD2 matches at 9 bases. CDR1 SGHRS and CDR2 YFSETQ come from the germline V gene. CDR3 length equals 15 residues. The trim removed 4 bases at V and 1 base at J, leaving 4 bases unmatched.

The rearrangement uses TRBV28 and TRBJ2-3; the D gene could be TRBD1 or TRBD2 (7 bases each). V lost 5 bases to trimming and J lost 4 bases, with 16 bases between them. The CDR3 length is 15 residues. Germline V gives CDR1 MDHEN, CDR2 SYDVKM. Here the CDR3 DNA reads TGTGCCAGCAGTCCCGGGGAGGGGGCTGCAGATACGCAGTATTTT. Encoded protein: CASSPGEGAADTQYF.

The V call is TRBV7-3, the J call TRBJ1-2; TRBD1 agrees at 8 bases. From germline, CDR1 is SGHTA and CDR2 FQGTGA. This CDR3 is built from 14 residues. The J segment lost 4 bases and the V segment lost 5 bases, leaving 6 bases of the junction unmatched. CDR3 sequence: CASSVGQGSYGYTF. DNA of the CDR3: TGTGCCAGCAGCGTTGGACAGGGTTCCTATGGCTACACCTTC.

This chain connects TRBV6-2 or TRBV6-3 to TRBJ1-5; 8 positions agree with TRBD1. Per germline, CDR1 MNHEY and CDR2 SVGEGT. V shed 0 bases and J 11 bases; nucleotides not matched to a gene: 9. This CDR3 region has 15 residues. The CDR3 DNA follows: TGTGCCAGCAGTTACTCAGGACAGGGATGGATTGCCCAGCATTTT. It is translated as CASSYSGQGWIAQHF.

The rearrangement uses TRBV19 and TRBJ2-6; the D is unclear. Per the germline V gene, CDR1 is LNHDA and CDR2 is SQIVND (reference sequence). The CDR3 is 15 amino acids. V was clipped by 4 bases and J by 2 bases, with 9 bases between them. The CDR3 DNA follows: TGTGCCAGTAGTAGCCAGGCGACTGGGGCCAACGTCCTGACTTTC. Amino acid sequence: CASSSQATGANVLTF.

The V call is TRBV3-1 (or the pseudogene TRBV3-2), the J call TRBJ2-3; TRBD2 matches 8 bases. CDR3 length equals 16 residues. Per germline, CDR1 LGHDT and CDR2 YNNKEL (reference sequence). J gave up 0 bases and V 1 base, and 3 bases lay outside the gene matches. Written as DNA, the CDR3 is TGTGCCAGCAGCCAAGCGGGAGGGTCTAGCACAGATACGCAGTATTTT. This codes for CASSQAGGSSTDTQYF.

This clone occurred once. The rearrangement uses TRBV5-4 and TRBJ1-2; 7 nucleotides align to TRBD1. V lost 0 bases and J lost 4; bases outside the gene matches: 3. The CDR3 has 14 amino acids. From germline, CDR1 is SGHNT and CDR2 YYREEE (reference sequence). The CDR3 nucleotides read TGTGCCAGCAGCTTGGACAGGGGACCCTATGGCTACACCTTC. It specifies CASSLDRGPYGYTF.

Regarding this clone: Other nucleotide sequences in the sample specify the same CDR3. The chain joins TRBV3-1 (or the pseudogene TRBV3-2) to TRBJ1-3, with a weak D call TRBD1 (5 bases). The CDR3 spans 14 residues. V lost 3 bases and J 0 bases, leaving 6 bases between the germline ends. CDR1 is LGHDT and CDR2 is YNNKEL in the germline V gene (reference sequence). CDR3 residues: CASSHGGSGNTIYF. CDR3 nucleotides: TGTGCCAGCAGCCACGGGGGCTCTGGAAACACCATATATTTT.

As DNA, the CDR3 is TGTGCCAGCTCACCCCTCCAGGTCCACGCAAGGGGGCAGCCCCAGCATTTT. Translated, it gives CASSPLQVHARGQPQHF. This rearrangement joins TRBV18 to TRBJ1-5; perhaps TRBD1 as D (6 bases). The CDR3 extends over 17 amino acids. Germline-derived CDR1 and CDR2 are KGHSH and LQKENI. Trimming stripped 3 bases from V and 7 bases from J, with 22 bases between.

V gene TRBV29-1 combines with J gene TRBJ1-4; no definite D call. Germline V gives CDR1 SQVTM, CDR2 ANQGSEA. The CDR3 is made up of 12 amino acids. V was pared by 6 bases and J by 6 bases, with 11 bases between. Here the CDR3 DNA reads TGCAGCGTCTGGGGTGGGGATGAAAAACTGTTTTTT. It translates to CSVWGGDEKLFF. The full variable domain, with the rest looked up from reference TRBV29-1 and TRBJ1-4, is SAVISQKPSRDICQRGTSLTIQCQVDSQVTMMFWYRQQPGQSLTLIATANQGSEATYESGFVIDKFPISRPNLTFSTLTVSNMSPEDSSIYLCSVWGGDEKLFFGSGTQLSVL.

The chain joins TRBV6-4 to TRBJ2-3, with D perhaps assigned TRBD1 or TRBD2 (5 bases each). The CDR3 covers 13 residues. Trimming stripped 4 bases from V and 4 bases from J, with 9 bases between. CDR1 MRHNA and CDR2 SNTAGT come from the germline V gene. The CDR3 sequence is CASSAGPSDTQYF. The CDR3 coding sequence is TGTGCCAGCAGTGCGGGACCCTCAGATACGCAGTATTTT.

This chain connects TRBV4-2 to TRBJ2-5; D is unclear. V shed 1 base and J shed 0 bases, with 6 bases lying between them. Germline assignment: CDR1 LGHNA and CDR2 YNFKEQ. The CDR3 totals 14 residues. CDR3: CASSQVPDQETQYF. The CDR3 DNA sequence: TGTGCCAGCAGCCAAGTCCCAGACCAAGAGACCCAGTACTTC.

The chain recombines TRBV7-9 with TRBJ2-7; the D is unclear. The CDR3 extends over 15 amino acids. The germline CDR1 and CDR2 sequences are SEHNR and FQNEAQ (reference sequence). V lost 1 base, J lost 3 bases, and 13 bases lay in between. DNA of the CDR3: TGTGCCAGCAGCTTAGAAACGAGCCCCGGCTACGAGCAGTACTTC. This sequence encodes CASSLETSPGYEQYF.

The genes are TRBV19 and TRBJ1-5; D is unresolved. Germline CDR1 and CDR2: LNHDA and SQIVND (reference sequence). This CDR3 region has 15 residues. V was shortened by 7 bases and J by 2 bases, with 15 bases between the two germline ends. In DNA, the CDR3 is TGTGCCAGTACCACCTTCGGGGAAGGCAATCAGCCCCAGCATTTT. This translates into CASTTFGEGNQPQHF.

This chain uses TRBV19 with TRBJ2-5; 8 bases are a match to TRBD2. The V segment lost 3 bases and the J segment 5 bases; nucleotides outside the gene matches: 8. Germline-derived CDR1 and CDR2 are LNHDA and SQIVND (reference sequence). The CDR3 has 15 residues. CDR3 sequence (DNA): TGTGCCAGTAGTATTGTCGGGAGGGGACCGGAGACCCAGTACTTC. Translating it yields CASSIVGRGPETQYF. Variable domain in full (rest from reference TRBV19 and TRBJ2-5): DGGITQSPKYLFRKEGQNVTLSCEQNLNHDAMYWYRQDPGQGLRLIYYSQIVNDFQKGDIAEGYSVSREKKESFPLTVTSAQKNPTAFYLCASSIVGRGPETQYFGPGTRLLVL.

The CDR3 protein is CASSPSGPNTEAFF. The CDR3 bases are TGCGCCAGCAGCCCCTCAGGACCGAACACTGAAGCTTTCTTT. The rearrangement links TRBV5-1 to TRBJ1-1; no clear D. V was trimmed by 4 bases and J by 1 base, leaving 11 bases between them. Germline-derived CDR1 and CDR2 are SGHRS and YFSETQ. There are 14 residues in the CDR3.

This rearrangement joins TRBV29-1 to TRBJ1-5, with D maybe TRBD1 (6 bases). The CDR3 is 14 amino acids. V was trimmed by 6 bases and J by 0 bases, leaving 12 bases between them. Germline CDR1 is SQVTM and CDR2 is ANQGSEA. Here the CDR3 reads CSVLTGTSNQPQHF. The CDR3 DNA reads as TGCAGCGTCCTAACAGGGACTAGCAATCAGCCCCAGCATTTT.

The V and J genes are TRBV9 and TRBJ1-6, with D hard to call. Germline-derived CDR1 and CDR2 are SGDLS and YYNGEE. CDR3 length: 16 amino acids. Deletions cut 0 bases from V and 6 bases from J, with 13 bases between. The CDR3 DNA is TGTGCCAGCAGCGTAGGTCCATCGACGGGTAATTCACCCCTCCACTTT. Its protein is CASSVGPSTGNSPLHF. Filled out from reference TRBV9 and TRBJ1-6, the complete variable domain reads DSGVTQTPKHLITATGQRVTLRCSPRSGDLSVYWYQQSLDQGLQFLIQYYNGEERAKGNILERFSAQQFPDLHSELNLSSLELGDSALYFCASSVGPSTGNSPLHFGNGTRLTVT.